The sequence of this TCR beta chain was determined in a study of blood T cell repertoires in COVID-19. Study at large: The study drew acute and convalescent COVID-19 samples from the United States, Italy and Spain. PBMCs, B-cell-depleted T cells, or T cells provided the cDNA or gDNA that made up the material.

This CDR3 contains 13 residues. Germline V gene lookup returns CDR1 MDHEN and CDR2 SYDVKM. V was cut by 3 bases and J by 18 bases, with 18 bases left in between. Original handling: Amplification of reference gene primers provided the estimated nucleated cell counts. Some clones are missing from TCRdb's copy, which holds only in-frame ones; the method was immunoSEQ multiplex PCR. The V and J calls and the clone size are those of that table, but D and trimming were determined from the DNA. The sample carries about 310,000 clones, around 86% recorded once. The sequenced sample was peripheral blood. The source is a man aged 45-65 years with active or convalescent COVID-19. The J gene is TRBJ1-6, the V gene TRBV28; no clear D gene. In DNA, the CDR3 is TGTGCCAGCAGTTTCACCGCAGGACTCCGAACCCACTTT. Protein sequence: CASSFTAGLRTHF.